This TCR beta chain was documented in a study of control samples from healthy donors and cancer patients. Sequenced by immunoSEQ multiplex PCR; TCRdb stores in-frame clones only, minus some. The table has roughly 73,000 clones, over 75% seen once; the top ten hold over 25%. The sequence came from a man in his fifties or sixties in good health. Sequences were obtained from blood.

CDR3 sequence (DNA): TGTGCCAGCAGTTACTCTCAGAAGGATTCACCCCTCCACTTT. The encoded protein is CASSYSQKDSPLHF. This chain links TRBV6-2 or TRBV6-3 with TRBJ1-6; no reliable D call. The CDR3 consists of 14 residues. CDR1 and CDR2 (germline): MNHEY, SVGEGT. V gave up 0 bases and J gave up 8 bases, with 8 bases separating them.